Each of the 28 T cell receptor beta chains below was sequenced from the same sample in a study of blood T cell repertoires in COVID-19. Libraries were prepared by immunoSEQ multiplex PCR; TCRdb keeps only in-frame clonotypes and omits some of them. This repertoire shows hundreds of thousands of clones, about 90% found once; its top ten account for roughly 1.6%. The sequenced sample was peripheral blood. All receptors come from a woman between 40 and 55 years old who had recovered from COVID-19.

The V and J genes are TRBV5-5 and TRBJ2-7; 7 nucleotides agree with TRBD1. V shed 1 base and J 2 bases; nucleotides not matched to a gene: 6. CDR1 and CDR2 from the germline V gene are SGHKS and YYEKEE (reference sequence). The CDR3 sequence is 15 residues long. CDR3 sequence: CASSLSTGAPYEQYF. The CDR3, as DNA: TGTGCCAGCAGCTTGTCCACAGGGGCTCCCTACGAGCAGTACTTC.

This chain links TRBV7-3 with TRBJ1-4; possibly TRBD1 for D (6 bases). This CDR3 is 15 amino acids long. Per the germline V gene, CDR1 is SGHTA and CDR2 is FQGTGA. V gave up 1 base and J gave up 5 bases, with 11 bases separating them. The CDR3 DNA reads TGTGCCAGCAGCTTAATAGGGGGACCCAATGAAAAACTGTTTTTT. It codes for CASSLIGGPNEKLFF.

V is TRBV19 and J is TRBJ2-3; no clear D gene. Trimming took 4 bases from V and 5 from J, leaving 4 bases between them. The CDR3 consists of 11 residues. Germline V gives CDR1 LNHDA, CDR2 SQIVND (reference sequence). The CDR3 DNA is TGTGCCAGTAGTACGGGAGATACGCAGTATTTT. Amino acid sequence: CASSTGDTQYF.

V gene TRBV12-3 or TRBV12-4 combines with J gene TRBJ2-2; weak D call: TRBD1 (6 bases). This CDR3 has 12 amino acids. With 8 bases removed from V and 5 bases from J, the gap between germline ends came to 9 bases. The CDR3 loop is CASGQLTGELFF. The CDR3 region has the DNA TGTGCCAGCGGACAGCTAACCGGGGAGCTGTTTTTT.

The rearrangement links TRBV9 to TRBJ1-1, with 8 bases lining up with TRBD1. The CDR3 extends over 12 amino acids. Germline assignment: CDR1 SGDLS and CDR2 YYNGEE. The V and J ends lost 4 bases and 9 bases, in that order; junction bases with no gene match: 5. In DNA form, the CDR3 reads TGTGCCAGCAGCCCAGGACAGGGCCAAGCTTTCTTT. Protein: CASSPGQGQAFF. Full variable domain (rest looked up from reference TRBV9 and TRBJ1-1): DSGVTQTPKHLITATGQRVTLRCSPRSGDLSVYWYQQSLDQGLQFLIQYYNGEERAKGNILERFSAQQFPDLHSELNLSSLELGDSALYFCASSPGQGQAFFGQGTRLTVV.

V is TRBV5-1 and J is TRBJ2-1; D not resolved. The V gene lost 0 bases and the J gene lost 3 bases, with 13 bases spanning the gap. The V gene's germline CDR1 is SGHRS and CDR2 YFSETQ. The CDR3 runs 16 residues. The CDR3 here is CASSLGGSRIYNEQFF. The CDR3 nucleotides read TGCGCCAGCAGCTTGGGTGGGTCGAGGATCTACAATGAGCAGTTCTTC.

The chain couples TRBV5-1 to TRBJ2-7; possible D gene TRBD2, 6 bases. V dropped 2 bases and J dropped 5 bases, with 20 bases sitting between them. The CDR3 is 16 residues long. CDR1 is SGHRS, CDR2 YFSETQ, per germline. The CDR3 is CASSLPIGGGIHEQYF. CDR3 in DNA: TGCGCCAGCAGCTTACCCATCGGTGGGGGGATCCACGAGCAGTACTTC.

The chain uses TRBV20-1 and TRBJ2-3, with D possibly TRBD2 on 6 matching bases. Germline CDR1 reads DFQATT; CDR2 reads SNEGSKA (reference sequence). With 3 bases removed from V and 4 bases from J, the gap between germline ends came to 14 bases. The CDR3 sequence is 14 residues long. CDR3 bases: TGCAGTGCTAGTCGGGACTCCCGTCCAGATACGCAGTATTTT. It yields the protein CSASRDSRPDTQYF.

V and J are TRBV5-6 and TRBJ2-7; 10 nucleotides agree with TRBD2. Germline V gene lookup returns CDR1 SGHDT and CDR2 YYEEEE. After removal of 1 base from V and 2 bases from J, the junction contained 3 bases not matched to a gene. This CDR3 is 15 amino acids long. CDR3 sequence reads: CASSLRLAGAYEQYF. The CDR3 DNA reads as TGTGCCAGCAGCTTGCGGCTAGCGGGGGCCTACGAGCAGTACTTC.

J is TRBJ1-2 and V is TRBV13, with D maybe TRBD1 (5 bases). The CDR3 has 15 amino acids. In germline, CDR1 is PRHDT, CDR2 FYEKMQ (reference sequence). Trimming shortened V by 5 bases and J by 2 bases, and 15 bases separated the two germline ends. The CDR3 region has the DNA TGTGCCAGCAGCCGGAGGGGTGGGACGAACTATGGCTACACCTTC. It codes for CASSRRGGTNYGYTF.

This clone was counted a single time. The chain couples TRBV10-2 to TRBJ2-7, with D unclear. Per germline, CDR1 WSHSY and CDR2 SAAADI. Trimming shortened V by 7 bases and J by 3 bases, and 13 bases separated the two germline ends. This CDR3 is built from 13 residues. The CDR3 DNA is TGCGCCAGCAAACCTGCGACTTTCTACGAGCAGTACTTC. This translates into CASKPATFYEQYF.

The chain couples TRBV11-2 to TRBJ2-2; a weak D match, TRBD2 (5 bases). Germline-derived CDR1 and CDR2 are SGHAT and FQNNGV. Trimming removed 2 bases at V and 0 bases at J, with 13 bases between. The CDR3 contains 17 residues. CDR3 in amino acids: CASSLITSLANTGELFF. The CDR3 DNA reads as TGTGCCAGCAGCTTAATCACATCACTAGCGAACACCGGGGAGCTGTTTTTT. The full variable domain, its missing parts supplied by reference TRBV11-2 and TRBJ2-2, is EAGVAQSPRYKIIEKRQSVAFWCNPISGHATLYWYQQILGQGPKLLIQFQNNGVVDDSQLPKDRFSAERLKGVDSTLKIQPAKLEDSAVYLCASSLITSLANTGELFFGEGSRLTVL.

V and J are TRBV19 and TRBJ1-5; no definite D call. Germline loops: CDR1 LNHDA, CDR2 SQIVND (reference sequence). V lost 4 bases, J lost 0 bases, and 7 bases lay in between. The CDR3 totals 14 residues. The CDR3 sequence is CASSSRGSNQPQHF. CDR3 nucleotides: TGTGCCAGTAGTAGCAGAGGTAGCAATCAGCCCCAGCATTTT.

This chain joins TRBV5-1 and TRBJ2-7, with a tentative D call TRBD1 (5 bases). Germline V gives CDR1 SGHRS, CDR2 YFSETQ. The CDR3 contains 14 residues. V was cut by 4 bases and J by 4 bases, with 15 bases left in between. The CDR3 spells CASSADSLGYEQYF. The CDR3 nucleotides read TGCGCCAGCAGCGCCGACAGCCTGGGGTACGAGCAGTACTTC.

The CDR3 DNA is TGTGCCAGCAGGACGAGGACAGGGGTGAGTGAAGCTTTCTTT. Protein sequence: CASRTRTGVSEAFF. The chain has TRBV27 and TRBJ1-1; 9 nucleotides align to TRBD1. CDR1 is MNHEY, CDR2 SMNVEV, per germline (reference sequence). The ends lost 6 bases at V and 7 bases at J; junction bases unmatched: 9. The CDR3 loop spans 14 amino acids.

The CDR3 loop is CASSAETGVSYEQYF. CDR3 nucleotides: TGTGCCAGCAGCGCAGAGACAGGGGTCTCCTACGAGCAGTACTTC. The V call is TRBV9, the J call TRBJ2-7; 8 nucleotides line up with TRBD1. The CDR3 is 15 amino acids. Germline loops: CDR1 SGDLS, CDR2 YYNGEE. The ends lost 3 bases at V and 0 bases at J; junction bases unmatched: 5.

This clone appeared a few times. This chain joins TRBV6-6 and TRBJ2-5, with TRBD1 matching over 7 bases. The CDR3 consists of 13 residues. Germline CDR1 MNHNY, CDR2 SVGAGI (reference sequence). J lost 3 bases, V lost 6 bases, and 4 bases had no gene match. The CDR3 is CASSLTGEETQYF. Here the CDR3 DNA reads TGTGCCAGCAGCCTCACAGGGGAAGAGACCCAGTACTTC.

The chain is built from TRBV7-2 and TRBJ2-1, with D perhaps matching TRBD1 (7 bases). The germline V gene has CDR1 SGHTA and CDR2 FQGNSA. The CDR3 spans 15 residues. V was pared by 7 bases and J by 0 bases, with 13 bases between. The CDR3 nucleotides read TGTGCCAGCAACCTGCAGGGGGGCTCCTACAATGAGCAGTTCTTC. Protein: CASNLQGGSYNEQFF.

The gene calls are TRBV7-8 and TRBJ2-5; TRBD2 aligns across 8 bases. CDR3 length equals 15 residues. Germline V gives CDR1 SGHVS, CDR2 FQNEAQ. Trimming removed 3 bases from V and 7 bases from J; junction bases left unmatched: 10. CDR3 coding DNA: TGTGCCAGCAGCTTTGTAGCGGGGCCCCCGACGACCCAGTACTTC. This gives the protein CASSFVAGPPTTQYF.

The chain has TRBV7-2 and TRBJ2-1; 8 bases agree with TRBD2. The CDR3 consists of 16 residues. CDR1 SGHTA and CDR2 FQGNSA come from the germline V gene. The V and J ends lost 2 bases and 4 bases, in that order; junction bases with no gene match: 7. The CDR3, as DNA: TGTGCCAGCAGCTTAAGGGTAGCGGGGACTTACAATGAGCAGTTCTTC. Translated: CASSLRVAGTYNEQFF.

The rearrangement joins TRBV30 to TRBJ1-6; no clear D gene. V gave up 0 bases and J gave up 4 bases, with 16 bases separating them. CDR3 length: 17 residues. CDR1 GTSNPN and CDR2 SVGIG come from the germline V gene (reference sequence). The CDR3 nucleotides read TGTGCCTGGAGTGTGGTCGAAAGAACTTTTTATAATTCACCCCTCCACTTT. Translation gives CAWSVVERTFYNSPLHF.

This chain links TRBV3-1 (or the pseudogene TRBV3-2) with TRBJ1-3; D may be TRBD1 (6 bases). The CDR3 totals 14 residues. Trimming removed 6 bases at V and 4 bases at J, with 13 bases between. CDR1 and CDR2 (germline): LGHDT, YNNKEL (reference sequence). This CDR3 is CASSPGTYGNTIYF. CDR3 nucleotide sequence: TGTGCCAGCAGTCCCGGGACATACGGAAACACCATATATTTT.

This chain links TRBV5-1 with TRBJ2-5, with 7 bases lining up with TRBD2. J gave up 9 bases and V 2 bases, and 13 bases lay outside the gene matches. Germline V gene lookup returns CDR1 SGHRS and CDR2 YFSETQ. The CDR3 is 15 residues long. The DNA of the CDR3 is TGCGCCAGCAGCTTCACCCAGGACGGGGGGATGGCCCAGTACTTC. It specifies CASSFTQDGGMAQYF. Full variable domain (missing parts from reference TRBV5-1 and TRBJ2-5): KAGVTQTPRYLIKTRGQQVTLSCSPISGHRSVSWYQQTPGQGLQFLFEYFSETQRNKGNFPGRFSGRQFSNSRSEMNVSTLELGDSALYLCASSFTQDGGMAQYFGPGTRLLVL.

This sequence joins TRBV27 and TRBJ1-6, with TRBD1 matching over 10 bases. CDR1 is MNHEY, CDR2 SMNVEV, per germline (reference sequence). Unmatched junction bases numbered 4, after V lost 3 bases and J lost 8 bases. The CDR3 is 15 amino acids. The CDR3, as DNA: TGTGCCAGCAGTTTTACCGGGACAGGGGATTCACCCCTCCACTTT. Translated: CASSFTGTGDSPLHF.

The V gene is TRBV5-1, the J gene TRBJ2-7, with TRBD1 matching over 7 bases. The V gene's germline CDR1 is SGHRS and CDR2 YFSETQ. The CDR3 covers 18 residues. V lost 0 bases, J lost 3 bases, and 15 bases stayed unmatched. CDR3 sequence (DNA): TGCGCCAGCAGCTTGGTGGGGCAGGGTGGGGGACAGAACTACGAGCAGTACTTC. This translates into CASSLVGQGGGQNYEQYF.

The chain joins TRBV4-3 to TRBJ1-2, with D perhaps matching TRBD1 (5 bases). CDR1 is LGHNA and CDR2 is YSLEER in the germline V gene. Trimming took 1 base from V and 4 from J, leaving 16 bases between them. The CDR3 is made up of 16 amino acids. CDR3 in amino acids: CASSQGITTEPYGYTF. CDR3 in DNA: TGCGCCAGCAGCCAAGGCATCACGACAGAACCCTATGGCTACACCTTC.

The chain is built from TRBV19 and TRBJ1-6, with TRBD1 matching over 7 bases. Per germline, CDR1 LNHDA and CDR2 SQIVND (reference sequence). The ends lost 6 bases at V and 5 bases at J; junction bases unmatched: 4. CDR3 size: 14 residues. In DNA, the CDR3 is TGTGCCAGTAGGGAGACAGGGCATAATTCACCCCTCCACTTT. It specifies CASRETGHNSPLHF.

Here the CDR3 reads CASNRRGGEKLFF. The DNA for the CDR3 is TGTGCCAGCAACCGCCGGGGGGGCGAAAAACTGTTTTTT. The chain links TRBV6-5 to TRBJ1-4, with TRBD1 as a possible D gene (6 bases). The V gene's germline CDR1 is MNHEY and CDR2 SVGAGI. V was pared by 7 bases and J by 8 bases, with 14 bases between. This CDR3 has 13 residues.